The 24 T cell receptor beta chains reported below all come from one sample, sequenced in a study of T-cell reconstitution after alpha-beta-depleted transplantation in children. These receptors lack a known antigen. General observations from the study: Several hundred graft clones that had expanded were reportedly the source of alpha-beta T cells about two months after transplant.

Unique molecular identifiers tagged the TCRbeta library. TCRdb fed the PCR reads into MiXCR, producing one record per CDR3 protein. The data contain about 32,000 distinct CDR3 sequences, 6% to 8.5% of them singletons. This sample comprised peripheral blood, obtained 60 days after TCRalphabeta/CD19-depleted stem cell transplant. The source of these receptors is a child younger than two who had a stem cell transplant for acute myeloid leukemia, so the T cells may come from the graft donor.

This clonotype was seen ten or more times. The chain links TRBV12-3 or TRBV12-4 to TRBJ2-7, with TRBD2 as a possible D gene (5 bases). The length of the CDR3 is 12 residues. Trimming took off 10 bases at V and 7 bases at J, with 17 bases between the two ends. The CDR3 DNA is TGTGCCACTCGGACGAAAACGGGAGAGCAGTACTTC. Translated: CATRTKTGEQYF.

This clonotype has ten or more counts. The chain is built from TRBV6-6 and TRBJ1-1; no clear D. CDR1 and CDR2 (germline): MNHNY, SVGAGI (reference sequence). V was trimmed by 2 bases and J by 8 bases, leaving 9 bases between them. CDR3 length: 12 residues. The CDR3 protein is CASSYSEVEAFF. The CDR3 nucleotides are TGTGCCAGCAGTTACAGTGAAGTAGAAGCTTTCTTT.

This clonotype was observed at least ten times. The chain carries TRBV28 and TRBJ2-5, with D hard to call. The V end was cut by 5 bases, the J end by 5 bases, with 15 bases between. CDR1 and CDR2 (germline): MDHEN, SYDVKM. The CDR3 sequence is 14 residues long. CDR3 in amino acids: CASSPDARMETQYF. Here the CDR3 DNA reads TGTGCCAGCAGTCCAGACGCGAGGATGGAGACCCAGTACTTC.

This clonotype was counted many times. The chain combines TRBV11-2 with TRBJ1-1; TRBD1 agrees at 8 bases. J was trimmed by 6 bases and V by 3 bases; bases with no gene match: 6. The germline gives CDR1 SGHAT, CDR2 FQNNGV. The CDR3 is made up of 14 amino acids. The CDR3 DNA reads TGTGCCAGCAGCTTTGGACAGGGTGGAGCTGAAGCTTTCTTT. As protein: CASSFGQGGAEAFF. Drawing the rest from reference TRBV11-2 and TRBJ1-1, the complete variable domain is EAGVAQSPRYKIIEKRQSVAFWCNPISGHATLYWYQQILGQGPKLLIQFQNNGVVDDSQLPKDRFSAERLKGVDSTLKIQPAKLEDSAVYLCASSFGQGGAEAFFGQGTRLTVV.

Ten or more counts support this clonotype. The V call is TRBV4-3, the J call TRBJ1-2; 8 positions agree with TRBD1. Germline V gene sequence: CDR1 LGHNA, CDR2 YSLEER. Trimming cost V 0 bases and J 5 bases; bases outside gene matches: 5. There are 15 residues in the CDR3. As DNA, the CDR3 is TGCGCCAGCAGCCAAGAGGACAGGGCGGTGTATGGCTACACCTTC. Its translation: CASSQEDRAVYGYTF.

This clonotype was counted at least ten times. This chain uses TRBV5-5 with TRBJ2-7; possibly TRBD2 for D (6 bases). The germline gives CDR1 SGHKS, CDR2 YYEKEE (reference sequence). The V and J ends lost 6 bases and 3 bases respectively, with 16 bases between them. The CDR3 is 14 residues long. The DNA for the CDR3 is TGTGCCAGCACCTTTCGGCGGGGAGGCTACGAGCAGTACTTC. Its protein product is CASTFRRGGYEQYF. The whole variable domain, filled in from reference TRBV5-5 and TRBJ2-7, reads DAGVTQSPTHLIKTRGQQVTLRCSPISGHKSVSWYQQVLGQGPQFIFQYYEKEERGRGNFPDRFSARQFPNYSSELNVNALLLGDSALYLCASTFRRGGYEQYFGPGTRLTVT.

In its sample, this clonotype was seen many times. The chain is built from TRBV9 and TRBJ2-3, with 8 bases aligning to TRBD2. Germline loops: CDR1 SGDLS, CDR2 YYNGEE. The CDR3 runs to 15 residues. V gave up 4 bases and J gave up 4 bases; unmatched junction bases: 8. Written as DNA, the CDR3 is TGTGCCAGCAGCCTCGCCCGGACTAGCTCAGATACGCAGTATTTT. Encoded protein: CASSLARTSSDTQYF.

At least ten counts were recorded for this clonotype. The genes are TRBV12-3 or TRBV12-4 and TRBJ2-3; D gene uncertain. Trimming shortened V by 6 bases and J by 5 bases, and 9 bases separated the two germline ends. The CDR3 has 12 amino acids. This CDR3 is CASSFGQDTQYF. The CDR3 bases are TGTGCCAGCAGCTTTGGGCAAGATACGCAGTATTTT.

This clonotype has a count of ten or more. The chain uses TRBV9 and TRBJ1-1; D is possibly TRBD1 (5 bases). Trimming took off 4 bases at V and 5 bases at J, with 18 bases between the two ends. This CDR3 comprises 15 residues. CDR1 and CDR2 from the germline V gene are SGDLS and YYNGEE. This CDR3 is CASSPSGQGGTEAFF. The CDR3, as DNA: TGTGCCAGCAGCCCCTCTGGGCAGGGAGGGACTGAAGCTTTCTTT.

This clonotype came up many times. The chain employs TRBV10-3 and TRBJ2-7, with D perhaps being TRBD1 or TRBD2 (5 bases each). The CDR3 contains 14 residues. V shed 5 bases and J shed 2 bases, with 13 bases lying between them. The V gene's germline CDR1 is ENHRY and CDR2 SYGVKD. In DNA, the CDR3 is TGTGCCATCAGTACCGGGACGGGGCCCTACGAGCAGTACTTC. This encodes CAISTGTGPYEQYF.

This clonotype was seen ten or more times. The J gene is TRBJ1-1, the V gene TRBV29-1, with a tentative D call TRBD1 (6 bases). CDR3 size: 12 residues. With 5 bases removed from V and 1 base from J, the gap between germline ends came to 8 bases. The germline gives CDR1 SQVTM, CDR2 ANQGSEA. This chain's CDR3 is CSVPTGNTEAFF. The DNA for the CDR3 is TGCAGCGTTCCGACAGGGAACACTGAAGCTTTCTTT.

This clonotype was found many times. CDR3 nucleotide sequence: TGTGCCAGCAGTGATCCAGGGGGCCAGACCAAAAACATTCAGTACTTC. The encoded protein is CASSDPGGQTKNIQYF. The chain is built from TRBV28 and TRBJ2-4; 8 bases are shared with TRBD1. The CDR3 totals 16 residues. CDR1 is MDHEN, CDR2 SYDVKM, per germline. The junction had 8 bases not matched to a gene; V was cut back by 5 bases and J by 2 bases.

This clonotype came up many times. This rearrangement joins TRBV6-2 or TRBV6-3 to TRBJ1-2, with D perhaps matching TRBD1 (6 bases). Germline loops: CDR1 MNHEY, CDR2 SVGEGT. The CDR3 has 11 amino acids. The V gene lost 8 bases and the J gene lost 6 bases, with 10 bases spanning the gap. The CDR3 here is CASRTADGYTF. Here the CDR3 DNA reads TGTGCCAGCCGGACAGCGGATGGCTACACCTTC.

This clonotype was recorded at least ten times. The chain uses TRBV7-9 and TRBJ1-1; D ambiguous. The germline gives CDR1 SEHNR, CDR2 FQNEAQ (reference sequence). The CDR3 contains 12 residues. Trimming removed 6 bases at V and 8 bases at J, with 13 bases between. The CDR3 protein is CASSLTVPEAFF. The CDR3 DNA follows: TGTGCCAGCAGTCTGACGGTTCCAGAAGCTTTCTTT.

With respect to this clonotype: This clone may be a read error of a much larger clone one base away. The chain uses TRBV12-5 and TRBJ2-1; the D gene is possibly TRBD2 (5 bases). The germline V gene encodes CDR1 LGHNT and CDR2 FRNRAP. The CDR3 loop spans 12 amino acids. Trimming shortened V by 5 bases and J by 6 bases, and 8 bases separated the two germline ends. CDR3 loop: CASGTRFNEQFF. The DNA for the CDR3 is TGTGCTAGTGGTACTAGATTCAATGAGCAGTTCTTC.

This clonotype was counted many times. The genes are TRBV24-1 and TRBJ2-2; possibly TRBD1 for D (6 bases). The CDR3 is 17 residues long. Germline values: CDR1 KGHDR, CDR2 SFDVKD. Trimming took 4 bases from V and 1 from J, leaving 15 bases between them. CDR3 loop: CATSDPGQNLNTGELFF. The DNA for the CDR3 is TGTGCCACCAGTGACCCAGGACAGAACCTGAACACCGGGGAGCTGTTTTTT.

This clonotype has ten or more counts. The genes are TRBV4-1 and TRBJ2-2, with 9 bases aligning to TRBD1. The CDR3 extends over 20 amino acids. Trimming took 0 bases from V and 4 from J; bases not matched to a gene: 15. Germline values: CDR1 MGHRA, CDR2 YSYEKL. The CDR3 spells CASSQESGDREDKSTGELFF. The CDR3 coding sequence is TGCGCCAGCAGCCAAGAGTCGGGGGACAGGGAGGACAAAAGCACCGGGGAGCTGTTTTTT.

There are a few counts of this clonotype. The chain couples TRBV6-2 or TRBV6-3 to TRBJ2-3; D uncertain. This CDR3 spans 13 amino acids. Trimming shortened V by 2 bases and J by 3 bases, and 6 bases separated the two germline ends. Germline CDR1 reads MNHEY; CDR2 reads SVGEGT. The CDR3 sequence: CASSYLGTDTQYF. CDR3 nucleotide sequence: TGTGCCAGCAGTTACCTGGGGACAGATACGCAGTATTTT.

This clonotype was counted many times. The rearrangement uses TRBV4-3 and TRBJ1-1; D is undetermined. CDR1 is LGHNA, CDR2 YSLEER, per germline. The CDR3 runs 14 residues. The V gene lost 0 bases and the J gene lost 1 base, with 6 bases spanning the gap. The CDR3 coding sequence is TGCGCCAGCAGCCAAGAACGGGGGAACACTGAAGCTTTCTTT. Protein product: CASSQERGNTEAFF.

This clonotype was recorded many times. The junction departs from germline at one end; a sequencing error may be responsible. V gene TRBV11-3 combines with J gene TRBJ2-3, with D tentatively TRBD1 (5 bases). This CDR3 is built from 15 residues. Germline V gives CDR1 SGHNT, CDR2 YENEEA. Here the CDR3 reads CASTLGVAVTDTQYF. The CDR3 DNA sequence: TGTGCCAGCACCTTAGGGGTAGCAGTAACAGATACGCAGTATTTT. The entire variable domain, with the rest obtained from reference TRBV11-3 and TRBJ2-3, is as follows: EAGVVQSPRYKIIEKKQPVAFWCNPISGHNTLYWYLQNLGQGPELLIRYENEEAVDDSQLPKDRFSAERLKGVDSTLKIQPAELGDSAVYLCASTLGVAVTDTQYFGPGTRLTVL.

This clonotype has ten or more counts. This chain links TRBV9 with TRBJ1-6, with TRBD1 matching 9 bases. The V and J ends lost 4 bases and 10 bases, in that order; junction bases with no gene match: 9. CDR1 and CDR2 from the germline V gene are SGDLS and YYNGEE. The CDR3 contains 15 residues. This CDR3 reads CASSPRDRAGSPLHF. The CDR3 DNA reads as TGTGCCAGCAGCCCCCGGGACAGGGCCGGGTCACCCCTCCACTTT.

This clonotype was seen at least ten times. CDR3 protein: CANPDRGNGYTF. DNA of the CDR3: TGTGCCAACCCGGACAGGGGAAACGGCTACACCTTC. The chain has TRBV2 and TRBJ1-2; 9 positions agree with TRBD1. CDR1 and CDR2 (germline): SNHLY, FYNNEI. This CDR3 spans 12 amino acids. After removal of 10 bases from V and 8 bases from J, the junction contained 8 bases not matched to a gene.

This clonotype was counted ten times or more. The rearrangement uses TRBV7-9 and TRBJ1-6, with D unresolved. Germline CDR1 SEHNR, CDR2 FQNEAQ (reference sequence). V was cut by 8 bases and J by 4 bases, with 15 bases left in between. This CDR3 comprises 15 residues. The CDR3 protein is CASFLADGYNSPLHF. The CDR3 coding sequence is TGTGCCAGCTTCTTAGCGGATGGTTATAATTCACCCCTCCACTTT.

This clonotype was recorded at least ten times. This sequence joins TRBV11-2 and TRBJ2-7; 7 nucleotides line up with TRBD1. The CDR3 has 15 residues. V shed 4 bases, J shed 1 base, and the junction held 7 bases outside the gene matches. Germline loops: CDR1 SGHAT, CDR2 FQNNGV. CDR3: CASSYRQGRSYEQYF. The DNA for the CDR3 is TGTGCCAGCAGCTACCGACAGGGTAGGTCCTACGAGCAGTACTTC.